This TCR beta chain was sequenced during a study of blood T cell repertoires in COVID-19. Study at large: The United States, Italy and Spain were the sources of the acute and convalescent COVID-19 samples. T cells, B-cell-depleted T cells, or PBMCs supplied cDNA or gDNA.

In the source study's methods: Amplification of reference gene primers was used by the study to estimate nucleated cell counts. Using immunoSEQ multiplex PCR, the repertoire was profiled, and TCRdb retains in-frame clones only, with some absent. V and J calls and clone size follow that table, whereas D and trimming were derived from the DNA. The repertoire consists of roughly 87,000 clones, with 89% occurring once and the leading ten covering 5.2%. CDR1 and CDR2 (germline): SGDLS, YYNGEE. V lost 0 bases, J lost 7 bases, and 20 bases stayed unmatched. This CDR3 is built from 19 residues. The receptor's source is an elderly woman with active COVID-19. V usage is TRBV9 and J usage is TRBJ2-3; 7 nucleotides agree with TRBD2. What was sequenced was peripheral blood. CDR3 DNA: TGTGCCAGCAGCGTAGGTCGGCCTTATGAAGCGGGACGGGAGAATACGCAGTATTTT. Translating it yields CASSVGRPYEAGRENTQYF.